This entry describes one TCR beta chain. This specimen comes from a study of blood T cell repertoires in COVID-19. Clones were read by immunoSEQ multiplex PCR, and TCRdb kept only the in-frame ones, dropping some. The repertoire holds 150,000 to 250,000 clones, with roughly 80% as singletons. Those enrolled in Seattle joined during active infection and were followed longitudinally afterward. CDR3 length: 13 amino acids. V lost 4 bases to trimming and J lost 5 bases, with 12 bases between them. Germline V gene sequence: CDR1 SGDLS, CDR2 YYNGEE. The sample was peripheral blood. The chain employs TRBV9 and TRBJ1-1; D may be TRBD1 (5 bases). The receptor was isolated from a woman in her forties with COVID-19, enrolled during active disease. The CDR3 region is CASSPTRGTEAFF. The CDR3 DNA follows: TGTGCCAGCAGCCCCACGCGGGGGACTGAAGCTTTCTTT.